The clone carrying this TCR beta chain was detected a few times. The CDR3 consists of 16 residues. The V and J ends lost 2 bases and 6 bases respectively, with 19 bases between them. This sample stems from a study of T cell changes during pregnancy in multiple sclerosis. Data came from immunoSEQ multiplex PCR; TCRdb stores just in-frame clones and leaves some out. Found here are 44,000 or so clones, 88% of them singletons; the top ten hold around 5.6%. This receptor was obtained from a female donor in good health, enrolled as a control in a pregnancy study. Sequences were derived from CD8+ T cells from peripheral blood mononuclear cells, sampled after pregnancy. The rearrangement joins TRBV23-1 to TRBJ1-1, with unresolved D. Being an ORF, TRBV23-1 has a function that is uncertain. This CDR3 reads CASSQPTPERSPEAFF. The CDR3 DNA is TGCGCCAGCAGTCAACCTACCCCGGAGCGGAGCCCTGAAGCTTTCTTT.